This TCR beta chain emerged from a study of T cell responses to AZD1222 COVID-19 vaccine. As for the study in general: Pooled in the analysis were second doses at about 4 or about 12 weeks. Whole-study results and caveats: Spike-specific TCR depth and breadth grew after two AZD1222 doses. Spike was spanned by vaccine-associated CD4 TCRs, with dominance at 160-218 and 743-854. Scientists sampled the repertoires only once the peak T cell response had passed.

With 1 base removed from V and 3 bases from J, the gap between germline ends came to 10 bases. This CDR3 has 14 amino acids. Germline CDR1 MDHEN, CDR2 SYDVKM. Measured with immunoSEQ multiplex PCR; TCRdb has only the in-frame clones, and not every one. The table shows approximately 44,000 clones, with 80% occurring only once. Concerning this clone: Its antigen is undetermined.

The V gene is TRBV28, the J gene TRBJ2-7; D remains ambiguous. The starting material was peripheral blood, obtained on day 0 of AZD1222 vaccination. The TCR was taken from an adult in good health. CDR3 in amino acids: CASSLSVSIYEQYF. The CDR3 DNA sequence: TGTGCCAGCAGTTTATCGGTGTCAATCTACGAGCAGTACTTC.